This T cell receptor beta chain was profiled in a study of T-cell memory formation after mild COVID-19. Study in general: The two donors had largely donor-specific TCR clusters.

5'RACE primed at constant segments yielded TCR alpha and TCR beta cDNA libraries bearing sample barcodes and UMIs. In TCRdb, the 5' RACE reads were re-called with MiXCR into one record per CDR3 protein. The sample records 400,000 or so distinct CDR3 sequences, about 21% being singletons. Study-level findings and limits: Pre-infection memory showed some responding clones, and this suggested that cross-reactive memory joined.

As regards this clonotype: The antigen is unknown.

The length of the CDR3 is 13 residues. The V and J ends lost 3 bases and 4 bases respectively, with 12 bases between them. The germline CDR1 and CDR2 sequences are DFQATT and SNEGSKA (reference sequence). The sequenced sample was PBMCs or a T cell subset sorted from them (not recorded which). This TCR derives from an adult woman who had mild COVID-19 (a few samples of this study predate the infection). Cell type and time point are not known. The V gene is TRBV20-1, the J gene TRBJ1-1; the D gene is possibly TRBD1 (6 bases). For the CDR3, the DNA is TGCAGTGCTAGTAGGGGACATCGCACTGAAGCTTTCTTT. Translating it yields CSASRGHRTEAFF.